These T cell receptor beta chains were read from a single sample in a study of blood T cell repertoires in COVID-19. Sequenced by immunoSEQ multiplex PCR; TCRdb stores in-frame clones only, minus some. The repertoire has about 21,000 clones, about 85% of them found once; the top ten carry roughly 7.9%. The specimen was peripheral blood. Source of these receptors: a human donor with active COVID-19. The donor label of this sample is uncertain. CDR3s include the opening cysteine and the closing phenylalanine or tryptophan. The D gene is left open where the match is weak. Rows may omit the clone size; those that give it use once, few, many or a size class.

clone_size	v_call	j_call	d_call	cdr3_nt	cdr3_aa
NA	TRBV30	TRBJ2-7	TRBD2	TGTGCCTGGAGGACGAACCCGGGGGGGCAGTACTTC	CAWRTNPGGQYF
NA	TRBV6-2/TRBV6-3	TRBJ2-7	NA	TGTGCCAGCAGCCTACTCGCCGGGAGAGCCTACGAGCAGTACTTC	CASSLLAGRAYEQYF
NA	TRBV4-1	TRBJ1-1	NA	TGCGCCAGCAGCCAAGGCAGGGATCTTGGGACTTTCTTT	CASSQGRDLGTFF
once	TRBV30	TRBJ2-3	NA	TGTGCCTGGAACGGGGAGCTTCGAGATACGCAGTATTTT	CAWNGELRDTQYF
once	TRBV14	TRBJ2-3	NA	TGTGCCAGCAGCCCGGGAAGCACAGATACGCAGTATTTT	CASSPGSTDTQYF
NA	TRBV27	TRBJ2-2	TRBD2	TGTGCCACACGCAGACTAGCGGGAGAGAACACCGGGGAGCTGTTTTTT	CATRRLAGENTGELFF
NA	TRBV4-1	TRBJ2-2	TRBD2	TGCGCCAGCAGCCAAGTGTGGACGGGAGGGGCGACCGGGGAGCTGTTTTTT	CASSQVWTGGATGELFF
NA	TRBV19	TRBJ2-7	NA	TGTGCCAGTAGTAGCGGGTTTGGTCGATCCTACGAGCAGTACTTC	CASSSGFGRSYEQYF
NA	TRBV10-3	TRBJ2-3	TRBD2	TGTGCCATCAGGCTAGCGGGAGAGGTAGATACGCAGTATTTT	CAIRLAGEVDTQYF
NA	TRBV28	TRBJ1-3	NA	TGTGCCAGTCGGAGGAGCTCTGGAAACACCATATATTTT	CASRRSSGNTIYF
NA	TRBV28	TRBJ2-1	TRBD2	TGTGCCAGCAGGGCTAGCGGCTACAATGAGCAGTTCTTC	CASRASGYNEQFF
few	TRBV6-5	TRBJ2-5	NA	TGTGCCAGCAGTTACTCGACTACAGGGCTGGAGACCCAGTACTTC	CASSYSTTGLETQYF
NA	TRBV18	TRBJ2-7	NA	TGTGCCAGCTCACCTGACAGCTCCTACGAGCAGTACTTC	CASSPDSSYEQYF
NA	TRBV24-1	TRBJ2-3	NA	TGTGCCACCAGTGCTCAGGGGTCTAGCACAGATACGCAGTATTTT	CATSAQGSSTDTQYF